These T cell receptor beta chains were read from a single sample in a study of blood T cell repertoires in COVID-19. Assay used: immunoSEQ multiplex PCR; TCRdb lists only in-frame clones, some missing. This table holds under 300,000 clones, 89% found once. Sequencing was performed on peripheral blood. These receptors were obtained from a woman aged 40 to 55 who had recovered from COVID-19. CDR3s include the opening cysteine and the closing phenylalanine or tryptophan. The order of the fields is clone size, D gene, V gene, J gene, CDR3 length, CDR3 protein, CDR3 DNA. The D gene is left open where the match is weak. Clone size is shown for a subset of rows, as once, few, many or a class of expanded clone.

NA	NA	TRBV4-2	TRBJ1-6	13	CASSQDRTAAVHF	TGTGCCAGCAGCCAAGACAGGACAGCCGCCGTCCACTTT
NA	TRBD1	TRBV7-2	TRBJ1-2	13	CASSEWTGNGYTF	TGTGCCAGCAGTGAATGGACAGGGAATGGCTACACCTTC
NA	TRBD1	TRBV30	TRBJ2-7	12	CAWRTGYDEQYF	TGTGCCTGGAGGACAGGGTATGACGAGCAGTACTTC
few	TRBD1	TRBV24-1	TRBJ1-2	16	CATSDGTGGVNYGYTF	TGTGCCACCAGTGACGGGACAGGGGGTGTTAACTATGGCTACACCTTC
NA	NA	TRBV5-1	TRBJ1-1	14	CASSSGVMNTEAFF	TGCGCCAGCAGCTCGGGAGTTATGAACACTGAAGCTTTCTTT
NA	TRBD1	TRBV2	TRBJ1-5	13	CASQGAGNQPQHF	TGTGCCAGTCAGGGGGCGGGTAATCAGCCCCAGCATTTT
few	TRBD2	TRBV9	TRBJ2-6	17	CASSGTSGPSGANVLTF	TGTGCCAGCAGCGGGACTAGCGGGCCCTCTGGGGCCAACGTCCTGACTTTC
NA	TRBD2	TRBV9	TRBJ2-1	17	CASSPQGLAGGGNEQFF	TGTGCCAGCAGCCCGCAAGGACTAGCGGGGGGAGGGAATGAGCAGTTCTTC
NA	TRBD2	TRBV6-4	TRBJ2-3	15	CASSDMGLATDTQYF	TGTGCCAGCAGTGATATGGGACTAGCGACAGATACGCAGTATTTT
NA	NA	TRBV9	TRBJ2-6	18	CASSAKQGPISGANVLTF	TGTGCCAGCAGCGCTAAACAGGGACCCATCTCTGGGGCCAACGTCCTGACTTTC
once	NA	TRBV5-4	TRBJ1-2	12	CASSSDRIGYTF	TGTGCCAGCAGCTCGGACAGAATTGGCTACACCTTC
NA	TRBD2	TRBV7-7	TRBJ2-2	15	CASSRTSGGTGELFF	TGTGCCAGCAGCCGGACTAGCGGGGGCACCGGGGAGCTGTTTTTT
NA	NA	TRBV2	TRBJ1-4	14	CASIWGATNEKLFF	TGTGCCAGCATATGGGGCGCAACTAATGAAAAACTGTTTTTT
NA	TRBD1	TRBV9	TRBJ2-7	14	CASSATGGAYEQYF	TGTGCCAGCAGCGCGACAGGGGGCGCCTACGAGCAGTACTTC
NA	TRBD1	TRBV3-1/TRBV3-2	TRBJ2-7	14	CASSPRTGLYEQYF	TGTGCCAGCAGCCCGCGGACAGGGTTGTACGAGCAGTACTTC
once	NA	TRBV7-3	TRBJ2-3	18	CASSLTGVAGAITDTQYF	TGTGCCAGCAGCTTAACCGGGGTCGCGGGGGCCATCACAGATACGCAGTATTTT
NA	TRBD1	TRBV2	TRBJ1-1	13	CASSPDRDTEAFF	TGTGCCAGCAGCCCCGACAGGGACACTGAAGCTTTCTTT